A selection of T cell receptor beta chains follows, all from one sample in a study of blood T cell repertoires in COVID-19. Clones were read by immunoSEQ multiplex PCR, and TCRdb kept only the in-frame ones, dropping some. Here the sample spans roughly 350,000 clones, roughly 90% being singletons. What was sequenced was peripheral blood. These receptors were taken from a woman between 45 and 60 years old with active or convalescent COVID-19. The CDR3 runs from the conserved cysteine through the conserved F or W. The D gene is left open where the match is weak. Clone size is shown for a subset of rows, as once, few, many or a class of expanded clone.

abundance	v_gene	d_gene	j_gene	CDR3aa	CDR3nt
NA	TRBV7-3	TRBD2	TRBJ2-7	CASSLTSGSAEQYF	TGTGCCAGCAGCTTAACTAGCGGGAGCGCCGAGCAGTACTTC
few	TRBV5-1	TRBD2	TRBJ2-3	CASSSGGTSANTQYF	TGCGCCAGCAGCTCGGGAGGGACTAGCGCGAATACGCAGTATTTT
NA	TRBV13	TRBD1	TRBJ2-1	CASTDRENEQFF	TGTGCCAGCACCGACAGGGAAAATGAGCAGTTCTTC
NA	TRBV19	TRBD1	TRBJ2-3	CASRQGGNTDTQYF	TGTGCCAGCAGACAGGGGGGGAATACAGATACGCAGTATTTT
once	TRBV5-5	TRBD2	TRBJ2-1	CASSLLTSGRLSSYNEQFF	TGTGCCAGCAGCTTGCTGACTAGCGGGAGGCTAAGCTCCTACAATGAGCAGTTCTTC
once	TRBV19	NA	TRBJ2-1	CASSTMGAGMPPYNEQFF	TGTGCCAGTAGTACGATGGGGGCCGGGATGCCCCCCTACAATGAGCAGTTCTTC
few	TRBV19	NA	TRBJ2-7	CASSIDGLTYEQYF	TGTGCCAGTAGTATAGACGGACTTACCTACGAGCAGTACTTC
NA	TRBV7-8	NA	TRBJ1-1	CASSLPGVQSTEAFF	TGTGCCAGCAGCCTCCCGGGAGTCCAGTCCACTGAAGCTTTCTTT
NA	TRBV5-1	TRBD1	TRBJ2-2	CASSIITTGGTGELFF	TGCGCCAGCTCTATAATAACGACAGGGGGCACCGGGGAGCTGTTTTTT
NA	TRBV7-3	NA	TRBJ2-5	CASSLLGGPETQYF	TGTGCCAGCAGCTTACTCGGGGGGCCGGAGACCCAGTACTTC
NA	TRBV11-2	TRBD2	TRBJ2-1	CASSETSGGAQQFF	TGTGCCAGCAGCGAGACTAGCGGGGGGGCTCAGCAGTTCTTC
NA	TRBV4-2	TRBD1	TRBJ1-2	CASSPDRGGYGYTF	TGTGCCAGCAGCCCGGACAGGGGAGGATATGGCTACACCTTC
NA	TRBV7-3	NA	TRBJ1-1	CASSLGEGNEAFF	TGTGCGAGCAGCTTAGGGGAGGGGAATGAAGCTTTCTTT
NA	TRBV7-6	NA	TRBJ1-3	CASSFGGTPSGNTIYF	TGTGCCAGCAGCTTCGGGGGTACTCCCTCTGGAAACACCATATATTTT
NA	TRBV7-3	NA	TRBJ2-1	CASSYGNRANEQFF	TGTGCCAGCAGCTACGGCAACAGGGCGAATGAGCAGTTCTTC
NA	TRBV30	NA	TRBJ1-4	CAWGPGRGGEKLFF	TGTGCCTGGGGGCCGGGCCGGGGAGGGGAAAAACTGTTTTTT
NA	TRBV5-1	TRBD1	TRBJ1-2	CASSFDRVYGYTF	TGCGCCAGCAGCTTCGACAGGGTCTATGGCTACACCTTC
NA	TRBV4-3	NA	TRBJ2-3	CASSPNSDTQYF	TGCGCCAGCAGCCCAAACTCGGATACGCAGTATTTT
NA	TRBV28	NA	TRBJ1-3	CASSLSGGRGGNTIYF	TGTGCCAGCAGTTTAAGCGGGGGGCGAGGTGGAAACACCATATATTTT
NA	TRBV7-3	NA	TRBJ2-1	CASSSPLGQEQFF	TGTGCCAGCAGCTCCCCTCTTGGGCAGGAGCAGTTCTTC
NA	TRBV29-1	TRBD1	TRBJ1-5	CSVASGGGGQPQHF	TGCAGCGTTGCCTCAGGGGGAGGAGGGCAGCCCCAGCATTTT
NA	TRBV7-2	NA	TRBJ1-2	CASSFVRETYGYTF	TGTGCCAGCAGCTTCGTGAGGGAGACCTATGGCTACACCTTC
NA	TRBV28	TRBD1	TRBJ1-6	CASTSGQGFSPLHF	TGTGCCAGCACCTCGGGACAGGGATTTTCACCCCTCCACTTT
NA	TRBV7-2	TRBD1	TRBJ2-1	CASSLAQIRGNEQFF	TGTGCCAGCAGCTTAGCCCAAATCAGGGGGAATGAGCAGTTCTTC
NA	TRBV4-1	NA	TRBJ1-3	CASSDSARGAKDTIYF	TGCGCCAGCAGCGACTCGGCGCGGGGGGCGAAAGACACCATATATTTT
NA	TRBV7-2	NA	TRBJ2-1	CASSPLSEVEQFF	TGTGCCAGCAGCCCCCTATCGGAGGTTGAGCAGTTCTTC
few	TRBV19	TRBD1	TRBJ2-7	CASTPTGTGVSYEQYF	TGTGCCAGTACTCCCACCGGGACAGGGGTCTCCTACGAGCAGTACTTC
NA	TRBV6-6	NA	TRBJ1-2	CASSRQVRFVEEGYTF	TGTGCCAGCAGTCGACAGGTTCGCTTCGTCGAAGAAGGCTACACCTTC